This TCR beta chain derives from a study of blood T cells in healthy people across ages (dated by TCRdb to between 2014 and 2017). In terms of the full investigation: Template switching captured roughly one uniquely barcoded TCR beta cDNA molecule per two T cells in model experiments. For two donors (one aged 18 to 29 and one aged 80 or older), the study analyzed two additional independent replicas of 1 million unique cDNA reads from the same blood draw. The study measured age-related changes in TCR beta repertoire diversity using deep sequencing normalized with unique cDNA molecular identifiers. The donors were split into four age groups: young (average 16 years), middle-aged (39), aged (approximately 60) and long-lived (more than 80). To avoid experimental bias, donors of different ages were spread randomly across the sequencing lanes.

V is reduced by 1 base and J by 9 bases, leaving a spacing of 9 bases between them. CDR1 and CDR2 are read off the germline V gene (reference sequence) as MNHEY and SMNVEV. From the cysteine up to the phenylalanine, the CDR3 has a length of 13 residues. The kept DNA is CDR3 alone, 39 bases in frame from the first base. The donors were under 40 Caucasian individuals from Russia, aged 6 to 90 years, who were systemically healthy. About 9.1 milliliters of peripheral blood were collected from each donor into EDTA-treated Vacutainer tubes. Ficoll-Paque density-gradient centrifugation was used to isolate PBMCs, with at least 7 million obtained per sample. Total RNA was extracted from PBMCs with Trizol reagent, with at least 6 micrograms obtained per sample. The percentages of naive CD45RAhigh/CD27high T cells were determined by flow cytometry on a PBMC aliquot from every donor. Beyond this particular receptor, the publication reports: Compared with the aged group, the long-lived group had more naive CD4+ T cells, fewer expanded clones and increased TCR diversity, suggesting age selection. Because profiling used bulk unsorted PBMCs, naive and antigen-experienced compartments could not be compared conclusively. As age increased, observed TCR beta diversity per million T cells dropped in a roughly linear way, and a significant reduction was already evident by age roughly 40. Donor CMV infection status was unknown, potentially confounding age-related changes in expanded clonotypes. Estimates of total diversity based on one million sequenced T cells were considered lower bounds and underestimates. A strong correlation was found between observed TCR beta diversity and the percentage of naive T cells measured by flow cytometry.

Details on this clonotype: This receptor's antigen is unknown. No clone much larger than this one lies a single base away; base qualities are absent.

Libraries were made using 5' RACE. TCRdb records Illumina HiSeq 2500 as the sequencer. A second about 7 to 11 cycle PCR used a sample-barcoded 5' primer and a J-beta primer mix. A template-switch 5' adaptor carrying 12 random nucleotides introduced a unique molecular identifier onto each TCR beta cDNA molecule. Each sample yielded at least 2.5 million CDR3-containing paired-end reads. First-strand cDNA synthesis was performed from all RNA using the Mint cDNA synthesis kit, with priming by a TRBC-specific oligonucleotide. After uracil-DNA glycosylase treatment, a first 18-cycle PCR used universal primers M1SS and BC2_uni_R on all cDNA. In the authors' own workflow: For normalization, 1 million high-quality reads, each with a distinct molecular identifier, were randomly selected from each sample. Instead of being binned into consensus sequences, reads that shared molecular identifiers were thrown out. CDR3 identification, clonotype clustering and error correction used MiTCR with a Q25 quality threshold and the strictest error-elimination algorithm. A nonparametric unseen species model with Euler transformation was used to estimate a lower bound on total TCR beta diversity. Clones were called with MiXCR by TCRdb after fastp trimmed the public reads at Q25, and only in-frame beta chains were retained. Under each unique CDR3 protein, matching rows form one entry showing the most common genes and DNA. The V and J calls shown here were made by TCRdb, not taken from the authors' results. The sample contains approximately 880,000 distinct CDR3 sequences, about 44% of them found a single time. Together, the top ten hold roughly 13% of the sample.

Specimen: blood. The sequence came from a man aged 30 to 39 in good health. The rearrangement joined TRBV27 to TRBJ2-2; TRBD2 might be the D gene, on 6 matching bases. The DNA sequence reads TGTGCCAGCAGTTTATTTGCGGGATGGGAGCTGTTTTTT. Translated, this gives CASSLFAGWELFF.